Listed below are T cell receptor beta chains from one sample, sequenced in a study of blood T cells in healthy people across ages. One entry per CDR3 protein results from TCRdb running MiXCR on the 5' RACE reads. The sample includes approximately 1,000,000 distinct CDR3 sequences, more than 40% of them seen just once. Specimen: blood. The receptors stem from a woman aged 60-75 years in good health. Both conserved end residues are part of each CDR3.

V	J	CDR3
TRBV6-2/TRBV6-3	TRBJ2-1	CASSYSPPSGLYNEQFF
TRBV28	TRBJ2-1	CASSEESEQFF
TRBV6-6	TRBJ1-2	CASSEAVFRVNGYTF
TRBV9	TRBJ2-3	CASSDRRLAGGADTQYF
TRBV9	TRBJ2-3	CASSVGGTGGTDTQYF
TRBV7-9	TRBJ2-3	CASSPAGTGAVDTQYF
TRBV7-2	-	CASSWAGTGFDEQYF
TRBV20-1	TRBJ2-4	CSARDLGREENIQYF
TRBV7-3	TRBJ2-2	CASSLREAANTGELFF
TRBV7-8	TRBJ2-1	CASSLRGEGWEEQFF
TRBV20-1	TRBJ1-1	CSALQGTREAFF
TRBV20-1	TRBJ2-5	CSAPPGLAGGWQETQYF
TRBV3-1	TRBJ2-7	CASSQELAGKDEQYF
TRBV28	TRBJ2-2	CASARGGANIGELFF
TRBV25-1	TRBJ2-1	CASSEWGDRNNEQFF
TRBV6-1	TRBJ1-4	CASTGKSKLFF
TRBV5-1	TRBJ2-1	CASSLGGTRSGYNEQFF
TRBV14	TRBJ2-1	CASRGLAGDEQFF
TRBV5-1	TRBJ1-2	CASSFLDSGYTF
TRBV5-1	TRBJ2-5	CASSLGELRGETQYF
TRBV12-3/TRBV12-4	TRBJ1-2	CASSLEGGGGYGYTF
TRBV29-1	TRBJ2-7	CSVAPSDGTYEQYF
TRBV9	-	CASSPRLETYEQYF
TRBV7-9	TRBJ2-1	CASSTNPGLLDGNEQFF
TRBV10-3	TRBJ2-5	CAISEGGEGETQYF
TRBV20-1	TRBJ1-6	CSAGTGRPNSPLHF
TRBV3-1	TRBJ2-7	CASSRRRREVSYEQYF
TRBV27	TRBJ2-2	CASQTGELFF
TRBV20-1	TRBJ2-5	CSASQGLAGSYETQYF
TRBV27	TRBJ2-7	CASSPTGTPSSYEQYF
TRBV29-1	TRBJ2-3	CSVGLLAGVTDTQYF
TRBV20-1	-	CSASMAGGPYTYEQYF
TRBV10-3	TRBJ2-7	CAIRGDRSDEQYF
TRBV29-1	TRBJ2-1	CSVEDPQGSYNEQFF
TRBV7-9	-	CASSPGKKTQYF
TRBV10-3	TRBJ1-4	CAIGSGGEKLFF
TRBV6-5	TRBJ2-2	CARERPSSTGELFF
TRBV2	TRBJ2-1	CASSAFDEQFF
TRBV6-2/TRBV6-3	TRBJ2-3	CTSIPHPIDRDGTDTQYF
TRBV4-2	TRBJ2-1	CASSQESDLRYNEQFF
TRBV7-9	TRBJ2-7	CASSSVAGGSSYEQYF
TRBV9	TRBJ2-7	CASRPGLAAVEQYF
TRBV6-1	TRBJ2-5	CAGSQGLQETQYF
TRBV5-1	TRBJ1-1	CASSLNAGLNTEAFF
TRBV29-1	TRBJ2-3	CSAQVTVLDTQYF
TRBV6-2/TRBV6-3	TRBJ2-1	CASIKLAGVGFNEQFF
TRBV20-1	-	CSARDFRTSGVEQYF
TRBV15	TRBJ2-1	CATSGTGGAYYNEQFF
TRBV5-1	TRBJ2-3	CASSLGRVIDTQYF
TRBV7-9	TRBJ2-7	CASSLAGSGNYEQYF
TRBV14	-	CASSQEPGAVYNEQYF
TRBV6-2/TRBV6-3	TRBJ2-1	CASKNGGSSYNEQFF
TRBV2	TRBJ1-5	CASSYSINQPQHF
TRBV20-1	TRBJ2-7	CSAPTSSYEQYF
TRBV6-5	TRBJ2-3	CASDRDTTDTQYF